These 29 T cell receptor beta chains were sequenced from one sample in a study of shared clonotypes between healthy human individuals. The protocol was immunoSEQ multiplex PCR, while the TCRdb copy is restricted to in-frame clones and leaves out a portion. The table records a few hundred thousand clones, 74% of them present only once. Material: memory CD4+ T cells sorted from blood. Subset of the sample: CD45RA-negative fraction. The receptors were sampled from a man younger than 45 in good health.

The chain is built from TRBV4-1 and TRBJ1-2; 8 nucleotides match TRBD1. Germline CDR1 and CDR2: MGHRA and YSYEKL. The junction had 9 bases not matched to a gene; V was cut back by 2 bases and J by 4 bases. This CDR3 has 16 amino acids. CDR3 sequence reads: CASSQTGQEPFYGYTF. The DNA of the CDR3 is TGCGCCAGCAGCCAAACGGGACAGGAACCTTTCTATGGCTACACCTTC.

The V call is TRBV9, the J call TRBJ2-7; 7 bases line up with TRBD2. Trimming at V came to 0 bases and at J to 1 base, leaving 4 bases not matched to a gene. CDR1 and CDR2 (germline): SGDLS, YYNGEE. The CDR3 loop spans 15 amino acids. The CDR3 protein is CASSVGSGGSYEQYF. CDR3 coding DNA: TGTGCCAGCAGCGTAGGTTCGGGAGGTTCCTACGAGCAGTACTTC.

A few counts support this clone. This sequence joins TRBV14 and TRBJ2-3; D unresolved. The length of the CDR3 is 14 residues. Looked up from germline, CDR1 is SGHDN and CDR2 is FVKESK. With 0 bases removed from V and 2 bases from J, the gap between germline ends came to 6 bases. CDR3 loop: CASSQDSNTDTQYF. The CDR3 DNA reads TGTGCCAGCAGCCAAGACTCCAACACAGATACGCAGTATTTT.

This sequence joins TRBV9 and TRBJ1-1; D uncertain. The CDR3 is made up of 17 amino acids. Germline values: CDR1 SGDLS, CDR2 YYNGEE. V was pared by 0 bases and J by 4 bases, with 19 bases between. The CDR3 sequence is CASSVGVRGGGSTEAFF. The CDR3 coding sequence is TGTGCCAGCAGCGTAGGAGTTCGAGGAGGAGGAAGCACTGAAGCTTTCTTT.

The V call is TRBV10-3, the J call TRBJ1-1, with a tentative D call TRBD1 (6 bases). This CDR3 is 13 amino acids long. Trimming removed 4 bases from V and 8 bases from J, with 14 bases in between. Germline CDR1 and CDR2: ENHRY and SYGVKD. CDR3 sequence: CAISGFGRGEAFF. CDR3 DNA: TGTGCCATCAGTGGGTTCGGGAGGGGGGAAGCTTTCTTT.

The chain joins TRBV7-9 to TRBJ1-5, with 7 bases matching TRBD1. From germline, CDR1 is SEHNR and CDR2 FQNEAQ (reference sequence). With 5 bases clipped from V and 10 bases from J, the junction kept 8 bases outside the gene matches. CDR3 length: 13 residues. The CDR3 nucleotides read TGTGCCAGCAGCGCGACAGGGTTGGAACCCCAGCATTTT. It is translated as CASSATGLEPQHF.

V gene TRBV6-1 combines with J gene TRBJ2-1; unclear D gene. CDR1 and CDR2 from the germline V gene are MNHNS and SASEGT. The CDR3 extends over 14 amino acids. Trimming cost V 5 bases and J 0 bases, with 8 bases left between them. For the CDR3, the DNA is TGTGCCAGCAGTAGGCAGGCCTCCTACAATGAGCAGTTCTTC. This translates into CASSRQASYNEQFF.

The chain recombines TRBV7-9 with TRBJ2-7; D perhaps matches TRBD1 (6 bases). The CDR3 is 13 residues long. V lost 4 bases, J lost 6 bases, and 13 bases lay in between. The germline gives CDR1 SEHNR, CDR2 FQNEAQ (reference sequence). CDR3 coding DNA: TGTGCCAGCAGCTCGCAGGGGCTGTCCGAGCAGTACTTC. Amino acids: CASSSQGLSEQYF.

V is TRBV9 and J is TRBJ1-3, with 7 bases identical to TRBD1. The germline V gene has CDR1 SGDLS and CDR2 YYNGEE. V shed 1 base and J 1 base; nucleotides not matched to a gene: 5. CDR3 length: 16 residues. For the CDR3, the DNA is TGTGCCAGCAGCGTAACACAGGGGTCGTCTGGAAACACCATATATTTT. The encoded protein is CASSVTQGSSGNTIYF.

The V and J genes are TRBV7-3 and TRBJ2-1, with D perhaps matching TRBD2 (5 bases). The V end was cut by 4 bases, the J end by 4 bases, with 8 bases between. Germline V gene data show CDR1 as SGHTA and CDR2 as FQGTGA. CDR3 length equals 13 residues. CDR3 amino acids: CASSSDSYNEQFF. DNA for the CDR3: TGTGCCAGCAGCTCGGACTCGTACAATGAGCAGTTCTTC.

The rearrangement joins TRBV7-2 to TRBJ1-5; D remains ambiguous. Germline lookup yields CDR1 SGHTA and CDR2 FQGNSA. The germline V and J ends were trimmed by 1 base and 3 bases, with 16 bases remaining between them. This CDR3 contains 17 residues. The chain's CDR3 is CASSLVSGPGNNQPQHF. In DNA form, the CDR3 reads TGTGCCAGCAGCTTAGTGTCTGGGCCAGGCAACAATCAGCCCCAGCATTTT.

This chain uses TRBV6-5 with TRBJ2-6; no reliable D call. Trimming removed 7 bases from V and 1 base from J, with 8 bases in between. From germline, CDR1 is MNHEY and CDR2 SVGAGI. This CDR3 contains 14 residues. The CDR3 loop reads CASTITSGANVLTF. DNA of the CDR3: TGTGCCAGCACTATAACGTCTGGGGCCAACGTCCTGACTTTC.

The V and J genes are TRBV30 and TRBJ2-2, with 8 positions matching TRBD2. CDR1 and CDR2 (germline): GTSNPN, SVGIG (reference sequence). The CDR3 consists of 16 residues. V lost 2 bases to trimming and J lost 4 bases; unmatched junction nucleotides: 9. CDR3 residues: CAWSPPAGESTGELFF. DNA for the CDR3: TGTGCCTGGAGTCCGCCAGCGGGAGAAAGCACCGGGGAGCTGTTTTTT.

The table lists this clone with a few counts. This chain joins TRBV9 and TRBJ2-3; 15 bases map to TRBD2. With 0 bases clipped from V and 4 bases from J, the junction kept 0 bases outside the gene matches. CDR1 and CDR2 from the germline V gene are SGDLS and YYNGEE. This CDR3 contains 16 residues. CDR3 nucleotides: TGTGCCAGCAGCGTAGGGACTAGCGGGAGGGCAGATACGCAGTATTTT. It specifies CASSVGTSGRADTQYF.

This chain uses TRBV10-3 with TRBJ2-7; 10 bases are shared with TRBD1. The CDR3 contains 15 residues. V was pared by 2 bases and J by 3 bases, with 4 bases of the junction left unmatched. Germline values: CDR1 ENHRY, CDR2 SYGVKD. The CDR3 reads CAISEGGQGNYEQYF. The CDR3 DNA reads as TGTGCCATCAGTGAGGGGGGACAGGGGAACTACGAGCAGTACTTC.

The rearrangement uses TRBV6-5 and TRBJ2-1; D uncertain. The germline V and J ends were trimmed by 6 bases and 2 bases, with 14 bases remaining between them. The CDR3 has 15 residues. Germline V lookup: CDR1 MNHEY, CDR2 SVGAGI. The chain's CDR3 is CASSVASYPYNEQFF. The CDR3 coding sequence is TGTGCCAGCAGCGTAGCAAGTTACCCCTACAATGAGCAGTTCTTC.

V usage is TRBV28 and J usage is TRBJ2-4; D is perhaps TRBD2 (6 bases). The length of the CDR3 is 15 residues. V lost 3 bases and J 3 bases, leaving 12 bases between the germline ends. Germline V gene data show CDR1 as MDHEN and CDR2 as SYDVKM. The chain's CDR3 is CASSFSEGIKNIQYF. DNA for the CDR3: TGTGCCAGCAGTTTTTCGGAGGGAATCAAAAACATTCAGTACTTC.

This sequence joins TRBV6-5 and TRBJ1-4; a weak D match, TRBD1 (6 bases). CDR3 length: 14 amino acids. From germline, CDR1 is MNHEY and CDR2 SVGAGI. Trimming pared 6 bases from V and 10 bases from J, leaving 18 bases between. Here the CDR3 reads CASSKKPTGGKLFF. The CDR3 DNA follows: TGTGCCAGCAGCAAGAAGCCGACAGGAGGAAAACTGTTTTTT.

The chain combines TRBV6-6 with TRBJ2-7; 7 bases fit TRBD1. This CDR3 has 14 amino acids. CDR1 and CDR2 (germline): MNHNY, SVGAGI (reference sequence). With 3 bases clipped from V and 4 bases from J, the junction kept 6 bases outside the gene matches. This CDR3 reads CASSYDHRGYEQYF. The CDR3, as DNA: TGTGCCAGCAGTTATGACCACAGGGGTTACGAGCAGTACTTC.

J is TRBJ1-2 and V is TRBV6-5; D possibly corresponds to TRBD1 (5 bases). From germline, CDR1 is MNHEY and CDR2 SVGAGI. With 6 bases removed from V and 6 bases from J, the gap between germline ends came to 14 bases. The CDR3 covers 13 residues. CDR3 nucleotide sequence: TGTGCCAGCAGCTCTTCTGGGGGGAATGGCTACACCTTC. Protein: CASSSSGGNGYTF.

Comment on this clone: This same CDR3 is encoded by further DNA sequences in the sample. V is TRBV2 and J is TRBJ2-5, with D perhaps assigned TRBD1 or TRBD2 (6 bases each). The CDR3 is 13 amino acids. The germline V gene encodes CDR1 SNHLY and CDR2 FYNNEI. Between the trimmed V and J ends, which lost 6 bases and 4 bases, there was a span of 12 bases. The CDR3 loop reads CASSGGGGETQYF. The CDR3 DNA sequence: TGTGCCAGCAGCGGAGGGGGAGGAGAGACCCAGTACTTC.

The CDR3 coding sequence is TGTGCCAGCAGCTCGGGGCAGGGGGTGATGGGCTACACCTTC. Translation gives CASSSGQGVMGYTF. V is TRBV5-4 and J is TRBJ1-2; 7 bases match TRBD1. With V trimmed by 3 bases and J by 8 bases, 10 bases remained unmatched. The CDR3 runs to 14 residues. Per the germline V gene, CDR1 is SGHNT and CDR2 is YYREEE (reference sequence).

This chain links TRBV10-3 with TRBJ2-2, with 7 bases fitting TRBD1. Germline V gene data show CDR1 as ENHRY and CDR2 as SYGVKD. CDR3 length: 14 residues. V shed 6 bases, J shed 4 bases, and the junction held 5 bases outside the gene matches. The CDR3 reads CAISDRVATGELFF. In DNA, the CDR3 is TGTGCCATCAGCGACAGGGTGGCCACCGGGGAGCTGTTTTTT.

This sequence joins TRBV10-3 and TRBJ2-1; possible D gene TRBD2, 7 bases. Trimming took 11 bases from V and 2 from J, leaving 16 bases between them. The CDR3 covers 14 residues. Germline V gene lookup returns CDR1 ENHRY and CDR2 SYGVKD. The CDR3 bases are TGTGCCGCGGGGAGGGGGAGGGCCTACAATGAGCAGTTCTTC. It specifies CAAGRGRAYNEQFF.

V usage is TRBV28 and J usage is TRBJ2-6; D unresolved. Germline V gene sequence: CDR1 MDHEN, CDR2 SYDVKM. Trimming cost V 8 bases and J 1 base, with 6 bases left between them. This CDR3 is 13 amino acids long. DNA of the CDR3: TGTGCCAGCGATAGATCTGGGGCCAACGTCCTGACTTTC. The encoded protein is CASDRSGANVLTF.

This clone was detected many times. The chain carries TRBV4-1 and TRBJ2-7; D is unclear. The CDR3 contains 16 residues. V was pared by 0 bases and J by 3 bases, with 15 bases between. Germline values: CDR1 MGHRA, CDR2 YSYEKL. CDR3 amino acids: CASSQEDQASDYEQYF. The DNA for the CDR3 is TGCGCCAGCAGCCAAGAAGACCAGGCTAGTGACTACGAGCAGTACTTC.

The chain couples TRBV28 to TRBJ2-5; D might be TRBD2 (5 bases). V was clipped by 6 bases and J by 5 bases, with 16 bases between them. Germline values: CDR1 MDHEN, CDR2 SYDVKM. The CDR3 totals 14 residues. The DNA of the CDR3 is TGTGCCAGCAGCCTCCCCGCGGGCGGGGAGACCCAGTACTTC. Protein product: CASSLPAGGETQYF.

This clone was observed at least ten times. The CDR3 protein is CASSLGTAKTDTQYF. The CDR3 DNA sequence: TGTGCCAGCAGCTTAGGGACAGCTAAGACAGATACGCAGTATTTT. The chain combines TRBV7-9 with TRBJ2-3, with D possibly being TRBD1 (6 bases). Trimming shortened V by 1 base and J by 3 bases, and 11 bases separated the two germline ends. The length of the CDR3 is 15 residues. From germline, CDR1 is SEHNR and CDR2 FQNEAQ (reference sequence). Supplemented by reference TRBV7-9 and TRBJ2-3, the full variable domain reads DTGVSQNPRHKITKRGQNVTFRCDPISEHNRLYWYRQTLGQGPEFLTYFQNEAQLEKSRLLSDRFSAERPKGSFSTLEIQRTEQGDSAMYLCASSLGTAKTDTQYFGPGTRLTVL.

This chain joins TRBV29-1 and TRBJ1-2; tentatively, D is TRBD1 (5 bases). The V and J ends lost 3 bases and 4 bases respectively, with 15 bases between them. Per germline, CDR1 SQVTM and CDR2 ANQGSEA. The CDR3 loop spans 14 amino acids. DNA of the CDR3: TGCAGCGTTGACTCGGGGGGGGACGGCTATGGCTACACCTTC. It specifies CSVDSGGDGYGYTF.